Below are 18 T cell receptor beta chains sequenced from a single sample in a study of cytomegalovirus exposure and HLA in healthy donors. Vbeta (60) and Jbeta (13) primers were used in the PCR. Only in-frame clones appear in the TCRdb table, and some are missing; sequencing was by immunoSEQ multiplex PCR. The top ten hold 8.2% of the sample, which has more than 85,000 clones, more than 65% seen once. Sequencing was carried out using PBMCs. Every receptor here comes from a man aged 35-49 years in good health and CMV-seropositive.

The chain is built from TRBV7-8 and TRBJ2-7; 7 positions match TRBD2. The ends lost 1 base at V and 3 bases at J; junction bases unmatched: 9. Germline V gives CDR1 SGHVS, CDR2 FQNEAQ. This CDR3 region has 16 residues. The CDR3 DNA sequence: TGTGCCAGCAGCTTAGGGGGGGGGACTATCGTCTACGAGCAGTACTTC. This translates into CASSLGGGTIVYEQYF.

The chain uses TRBV6-1 and TRBJ2-7, with a tentative D call TRBD2 (5 bases). The CDR3 is made up of 15 amino acids. Germline V gives CDR1 MNHNS, CDR2 SASEGT. V was trimmed by 0 bases and J by 0 bases, leaving 9 bases between them. The CDR3 spells CASSEAVGVSYEQYF. Here the CDR3 DNA reads TGTGCCAGCAGTGAAGCGGTCGGGGTCTCCTACGAGCAGTACTTC.

The chain is built from TRBV4-1 and TRBJ2-3, with a tentative D call TRBD2 (5 bases). CDR1 is MGHRA, CDR2 YSYEKL, per germline. V lost 2 bases and J 2 bases, leaving 11 bases between the germline ends. The CDR3 covers 15 residues. The CDR3 protein is CASSQLLAPTDTQYF. In nucleotides, the CDR3 is TGCGCCAGCAGCCAACTTCTAGCTCCCACAGATACGCAGTATTTT.

The gene calls are TRBV9 and TRBJ1-3, with D possibly TRBD1 on 6 matching bases. This CDR3 is 16 amino acids long. V lost 3 bases to trimming and J lost 1 base, with 14 bases between them. CDR1 is SGDLS and CDR2 is YYNGEE in the germline V gene. The CDR3 sequence: CASSAQGGASGNTIYF. The CDR3 DNA follows: TGTGCCAGCAGCGCCCAAGGGGGTGCGTCTGGAAACACCATATATTTT.

This chain links TRBV5-4 with TRBJ2-7, with 10 bases that match TRBD2. CDR1 is SGHNT and CDR2 is YYREEE in the germline V gene (reference sequence). The trim removed 4 bases at V and 2 bases at J, leaving 12 bases unmatched. This CDR3 spans 17 amino acids. This CDR3 reads CASSPGVAGGPPYEQYF. CDR3 bases: TGTGCCAGCAGCCCTGGGGTAGCGGGAGGCCCCCCCTACGAGCAGTACTTC.

This clone was seen only a few times. The rearrangement links TRBV5-8 to TRBJ2-3; D perhaps matches TRBD2 (6 bases). V lost 1 base and J lost 6, with 12 bases in between. Germline CDR1 reads SGHTS; CDR2 reads YDEGEE. The CDR3 loop spans 14 amino acids. CDR3 sequence reads: CASSLRGRLDTQYF. CDR3 nucleotides: TGTGCCAGCAGCTTGCGGGGGAGGTTGGATACGCAGTATTTT.

The chain couples TRBV28 to TRBJ2-3; 14 bases match TRBD2. Germline CDR1 reads MDHEN; CDR2 reads SYDVKM. This CDR3 is built from 19 residues. V lost 5 bases to trimming and J lost 1 base; unmatched junction nucleotides: 11. CDR3 in DNA: TGTGCCAGCAGTACCCTGGGGACTAGCGGGAGAAGGGGCACAGATACGCAGTATTTT. Its translation: CASSTLGTSGRRGTDTQYF.

The chain joins TRBV7-8 to TRBJ2-4, with unresolved D. The germline V gene has CDR1 SGHVS and CDR2 FQNEAQ. This CDR3 contains 17 residues. The V gene lost 1 base and the J gene lost 1 base, with 14 bases spanning the gap. The CDR3 nucleotides are TGTGCCAGCAGCTTAGGCCGGGTGTCCGGGGCCAAAAACATTCAGTACTTC. Its protein is CASSLGRVSGAKNIQYF.

V usage is TRBV5-4 and J usage is TRBJ2-1, with D perhaps TRBD1 (6 bases). Between the trimmed V and J ends, which lost 4 bases and 7 bases, there was a span of 15 bases. The germline V gene has CDR1 SGHNT and CDR2 YYREEE (reference sequence). The CDR3 totals 14 residues. CDR3 sequence: CASSPGTGYNEQFF. The CDR3 bases are TGTGCCAGCAGCCCGGGAACAGGGTATAATGAGCAGTTCTTC.

Only one count was recorded for this clone. CDR3: CASSDSSGGYTGELFF. In nucleotides, the CDR3 is TGTGCCAGCAGTGACTCATCCGGGGGGTATACCGGGGAGCTGTTTTTT. The chain links TRBV6-4 to TRBJ2-2; 7 bases agree with TRBD2. The CDR3 spans 16 residues. Per the germline V gene, CDR1 is MRHNA and CDR2 is SNTAGT. V shed 0 bases and J 5 bases; nucleotides not matched to a gene: 6.

The V and J genes are TRBV30 and TRBJ1-2, with TRBD1 identical over 10 bases. The length of the CDR3 is 15 residues. Germline-derived CDR1 and CDR2 are GTSNPN and SVGIG (reference sequence). The trim removed 3 bases at V and 0 bases at J, leaving 4 bases unmatched. The CDR3 DNA follows: TGTGCCTGGAGGCGACAGGGGGCCTCTAACTATGGCTACACCTTC. Encoded protein: CAWRRQGASNYGYTF. The variable domain in full, completed from reference TRBV30 and TRBJ1-2, reads SQTIHQWPATLVQPVGSPLSLECTVEGTSNPNLYWYRQAAGRGLQLLFYSVGIGQISSEVPQNLSASRPQDRQFILSSKKLLLSDSGFYLCAWRRQGASNYGYTFGSGTRLTVV.

The chain is built from TRBV7-2 and TRBJ2-1, with D possibly being TRBD2 (5 bases). The length of the CDR3 is 15 residues. Per germline, CDR1 SGHTA and CDR2 FQGNSA. V lost 1 base, J lost 4 bases, and 11 bases lay in between. DNA of the CDR3: TGTGCCAGCAGCTTAGACGTGGGAGCTTACAATGAGCAGTTCTTC. This encodes CASSLDVGAYNEQFF.

J is TRBJ2-2 and V is TRBV10-3; D is perhaps TRBD1 (6 bases). CDR3 length: 13 residues. CDR1 is ENHRY, CDR2 SYGVKD, per germline. The V end lost 6 bases, the J end lost 5 bases, and 10 bases lay between the germline ends. Here the CDR3 reads CAISTGKTGELFF. As DNA, the CDR3 is TGTGCCATCAGCACAGGGAAAACCGGGGAGCTGTTTTTT.

This chain connects TRBV7-9 to TRBJ1-2; D ambiguous. The germline CDR1 and CDR2 sequences are SEHNR and FQNEAQ (reference sequence). The CDR3 runs to 14 residues. The V end lost 4 bases, the J end lost 4 bases, and 13 bases lay between the germline ends. The CDR3 reads CASSSVGGIYGYTF. CDR3 nucleotides: TGTGCCAGCAGCTCCGTAGGAGGGATCTATGGCTACACCTTC.

The V gene is TRBV7-9, the J gene TRBJ1-1; 9 bases line up with TRBD1. Losses at the gene ends were 6 bases for V and 1 base for J; bases not matched to a gene: 6. The CDR3 sequence is 15 residues long. Germline loops: CDR1 SEHNR, CDR2 FQNEAQ (reference sequence). The CDR3 loop reads CASRDGQGKNTEAFF. The DNA for the CDR3 is TGTGCCAGCAGAGACGGACAGGGGAAGAACACTGAAGCTTTCTTT.

This sequence joins TRBV21-1 and TRBJ2-7; TRBD1 is the table's D call, not checked against the DNA. TRBV21-1 is recorded as a pseudogene. The CDR3 is 13 amino acids. CDR3 sequence reads: CASSKGTTYEQYF. The CDR3 coding sequence is TGTGCCAGCAGCAAAGGGACAACCTACGAGCAGTACTTC.

This clone was counted a single time. This chain links TRBV7-3 with TRBJ2-1, with 7 nucleotides matching TRBD2. The length of the CDR3 is 12 residues. Germline V gives CDR1 SGHTA, CDR2 FQGTGA. The ends lost 6 bases at V and 10 bases at J; junction bases unmatched: 6. The CDR3 protein is CASRYPGLEQFF. In DNA, the CDR3 is TGTGCCAGCAGGTATCCGGGACTAGAGCAGTTCTTC. The whole variable domain, remainder taken from reference TRBV7-3 and TRBJ2-1, is GAGVSQTPSNKVTEKGKYVELRCDPISGHTALYWYRQSLGQGPEFLIYFQGTGAADDSGLPNDRFFAVRPEGSVSTLKIQRTERGDSAVYLCASRYPGLEQFFGPGTRLTVL.

V usage is TRBV9 and J usage is TRBJ2-1; 11 positions agree with TRBD2. The CDR3 is made up of 15 amino acids. Trimming cost V 3 bases and J 9 bases; bases outside gene matches: 8. CDR1 is SGDLS, CDR2 YYNGEE, per germline. CDR3 protein: CASSASLAGVGEQFF. CDR3 nucleotide sequence: TGTGCCAGCAGCGCCTCACTAGCGGGAGTGGGTGAGCAGTTCTTC.